This T cell receptor beta chain was documented in a study of blood T cell repertoires in COVID-19. Study at large: In each case, the material was cDNA or gDNA derived from T cells, B-cell-depleted T cells, or PBMCs.

The assay was immunoSEQ multiplex PCR, and TCRdb's table has in-frame clones only and misses some. The data hold around 450,000 clones, with approximately 90% observed a single time. Per the germline V gene, CDR1 is GTSNPN and CDR2 is SVGIG (reference sequence). The CDR3 is made up of 14 amino acids. Trimming took 7 bases from V and 4 from J; bases not matched to a gene: 7. Sequenced: PBMCs or T cells enriched from blood (not recorded which). This clonotype was obtained from a woman aged 18-29 years with acute COVID-19. The chain joins TRBV30 to TRBJ2-7; 13 bases are shared with TRBD2. CDR3 bases: TGTGCCTCAAGACTAGCGGGAGGAGGATACGAGCAGTACTTC. Its translation is CASRLAGGGYEQYF.